Listed here are 32 T cell receptor beta chains from one sample, sequenced in a study of neurological immune-mediated disorders. Time point denoted: longitudinal time-point 2. One entry per CDR3 protein results from TCRdb running MiXCR on the 5' RACE reads. The data show over 30,000 distinct CDR3 sequences, with about 13% seen just once and 2.3% held by the top ten. Sequenced: PBMCs. The receptors come from a woman between 40 and 55 years old in good health.

This clonotype was seen at least ten times. This chain joins TRBV6-1 and TRBJ1-2; D gene unclear. CDR3 size: 13 residues. Germline loops: CDR1 MNHNS, CDR2 SASEGT. The germline V and J ends were trimmed by 11 bases and 1 base, with 14 bases remaining between them. Here the CDR3 reads CARPEGGNYGYTF. CDR3 DNA sequence: TGTGCCCGTCCGGAGGGAGGTAACTATGGCTACACCTTC.

The sample holds many counts of this clonotype. This chain uses TRBV6-2 or TRBV6-3 with TRBJ1-2, with unresolved D. The CDR3 runs to 15 residues. Trimming removed 4 bases at V and 4 bases at J, with 16 bases between. Germline V CDR1 and CDR2: MNHEY, SVGEGT. The CDR3 region has the DNA TGTGCCAGCAGTTGGAACTTCTTTGCAGGCTATGGCTACACCTTC. Its translation: CASSWNFFAGYGYTF.

With respect to this clonotype: A read error may explain this, as a much larger clone is one base away. The chain has TRBV24-1 and TRBJ2-5, with 7 bases aligning to TRBD1. The CDR3 covers 13 residues. Germline V gives CDR1 KGHDR, CDR2 SFDVKD. DNA of the CDR3: TGTTCCACCAGTGTTCCAGGGGGAGAGACCCAGTACTTC. The encoded protein is CSTSVPGGETQYF.

Many counts were recorded for this clonotype. The V call is TRBV20-1, the J call TRBJ2-1; 10 positions agree with TRBD1. After removal of 6 bases from V and 9 bases from J, the junction contained 11 bases not matched to a gene. Germline values: CDR1 DFQATT, CDR2 SNEGSKA (reference sequence). The CDR3 spans 14 residues. In DNA, the CDR3 is TGCAGTGCCTCCGGGACAGGGGATTACTTTGAGCAGTTCTTC. The encoded protein is CSASGTGDYFEQFF.

This clonotype was counted many times. CDR3 in DNA: TGTGCCAGCTCACCAACCGGTTTCGATCAGCCCCAGCATTTT. Its protein is CASSPTGFDQPQHF. This chain joins TRBV18 and TRBJ1-5; D gene ambiguous. Per germline, CDR1 KGHSH and CDR2 LQKENI. V was cut by 2 bases and J by 5 bases, with 10 bases left in between. The CDR3 is 14 amino acids.

Many counts were recorded for this clonotype. CDR3 coding DNA: TGTGCCAGCAGCTTAGGGCGGACTTCCCTCCCTGGAAACACCATATATTTT. This gives the protein CASSLGRTSLPGNTIYF. V gene TRBV7-2 combines with J gene TRBJ1-3, with D hard to call. Trimming took 1 base from V and 2 from J, leaving 15 bases between them. This CDR3 is 17 amino acids long. Germline assignment: CDR1 SGHTA and CDR2 FQGNSA.

This clonotype was seen repeatedly, ten times or more. The V gene is TRBV10-3, the J gene TRBJ1-1; D uncertain. Per germline, CDR1 ENHRY and CDR2 SYGVKD. The V and J ends lost 4 bases and 3 bases respectively, with 9 bases between them. The CDR3 covers 13 residues. The CDR3 sequence: CAISAGRYTEAFF. The CDR3 DNA sequence: TGTGCCATCAGTGCTGGGAGGTACACTGAAGCTTTCTTT.

This clonotype was recorded many times. CDR3 loop: CSGKGNTEAFF. CDR3 DNA: TGCAGCGGCAAGGGGAACACTGAAGCTTTCTTT. The rearrangement links TRBV29-1 to TRBJ1-1, with unresolved D. The CDR3 is made up of 11 amino acids. The V end was cut by 7 bases, the J end by 1 base, with 7 bases between. In germline, CDR1 is SQVTM, CDR2 ANQGSEA.

The sample holds many counts of this clonotype. The chain links TRBV15 to TRBJ2-3, with a weak D call TRBD2 (6 bases). The ends were cut back, 3 bases at V and 2 bases at J, with 9 bases in the middle. The CDR3 sequence is 14 residues long. CDR1 LNHNV and CDR2 YYDKDF come from the germline V gene (reference sequence). DNA for the CDR3: TGTGCCACCAGCAGCGGGGGACCCACAGATACGCAGTATTTT. It is translated as CATSSGGPTDTQYF.

This clonotype was observed many times. The J gene is TRBJ1-2, the V gene TRBV12-3 or TRBV12-4; D uncertain. The CDR3 runs 12 residues. V was pared by 3 bases and J by 6 bases, with 8 bases between. CDR3 nucleotides: TGTGCCAGCAGTTTTTCCGGAAATGGCTACACCTTC. This sequence encodes CASSFSGNGYTF.

The V gene is TRBV4-3, the J gene TRBJ2-2; 12 bases agree with TRBD2. The CDR3 spans 15 residues. Germline CDR1 is LGHNA and CDR2 is YSLEER. With V trimmed by 4 bases and J by 7 bases, 4 bases remained unmatched. The CDR3 region is CASSPSGGALGELFF. CDR3 DNA: TGCGCCAGCAGCCCTAGCGGGGGGGCCCTCGGGGAGCTGTTTTTT.

The table lists this clonotype with many counts. The rearrangement links TRBV4-2 to TRBJ2-5; 9 bases match TRBD1. Trimming took 4 bases from V and 5 from J; bases not matched to a gene: 2. Germline CDR1 and CDR2: LGHNA and YNFKEQ. The CDR3 covers 13 residues. CDR3 sequence (DNA): TGTGCCAGCAGCCCCGGACAGGGGGAGACCCAGTACTTC. This encodes CASSPGQGETQYF.

This clonotype showed up many times. The CDR3 DNA reads as TGCAGTGCTAGAGAGGGGGCTCGGGAGAATGAGCAGTTCTTC. Protein: CSAREGARENEQFF. This rearrangement joins TRBV20-1 to TRBJ2-1, with D perhaps given as TRBD1 or TRBD2 (6 bases each). Germline V gene lookup returns CDR1 DFQATT and CDR2 SNEGSKA (reference sequence). The CDR3 is made up of 14 amino acids. Trimming cost V 0 bases and J 7 bases, with 13 bases left between them.

This clonotype was picked up many times. J is TRBJ2-5 and V is TRBV2; TRBD2 matches at 14 bases. From germline, CDR1 is SNHLY and CDR2 FYNNEI. The CDR3 loop spans 17 amino acids. V gave up 6 bases and J gave up 3 bases; unmatched junction bases: 9. The CDR3 sequence is CASSGTSGSPVKETQYF. CDR3 bases: TGTGCCAGCAGCGGGACTAGCGGGAGCCCAGTAAAAGAGACCCAGTACTTC.

In this sample, this clonotype turned up many times. The gene calls are TRBV12-3 or TRBV12-4 and TRBJ2-2; D ambiguous. The CDR3 spans 13 residues. With 7 bases removed from V and 7 bases from J, the gap between germline ends came to 13 bases. Here the CDR3 reads CASIANSVGELFF. Here the CDR3 DNA reads TGTGCCAGCATTGCGAACTCGGTCGGGGAGCTGTTTTTT.

This clonotype was found many times. The chain employs TRBV7-9 and TRBJ2-1; weak D call: TRBD1 (5 bases). CDR3 length: 15 amino acids. Trimming pared 7 bases from V and 8 bases from J, leaving 21 bases between. The germline V gene has CDR1 SEHNR and CDR2 FQNEAQ (reference sequence). The CDR3 DNA reads as TGTGCCAGCATAAGTAGGGGATCCTTATACTATGAGCAGTTCTTC. This gives the protein CASISRGSLYYEQFF.

The table lists this clonotype with a few counts. This chain links TRBV6-2 or TRBV6-3 with TRBJ2-4, with TRBD1 matching over 9 bases. The germline gives CDR1 MNHEY, CDR2 SVGEGT. V lost 2 bases to trimming and J lost 4 bases; unmatched junction nucleotides: 9. The CDR3 has 17 amino acids. This chain's CDR3 is CASSYGVGQGTKNIQYF. The CDR3 nucleotides read TGTGCCAGCAGTTACGGGGTCGGACAGGGGACGAAAAACATTCAGTACTTC.

This clonotype showed up many times. The chain carries TRBV7-2 and TRBJ1-3; D uncertain. Looked up from germline, CDR1 is SGHTA and CDR2 is FQGNSA. The V end lost 2 bases, the J end lost 0 bases, and 8 bases lay between the germline ends. The length of the CDR3 is 15 residues. Here the CDR3 reads CASSLMGNSGNTIYF. DNA for the CDR3: TGTGCCAGCAGCTTAATGGGTAACTCTGGAAACACCATATATTTT.

This clonotype was recorded at least ten times. The V gene is TRBV20-1, the J gene TRBJ2-3; TRBD2 matches at 10 bases. Germline loops: CDR1 DFQATT, CDR2 SNEGSKA (reference sequence). With 6 bases clipped from V and 6 bases from J, the junction kept 12 bases outside the gene matches. The CDR3 extends over 15 amino acids. The CDR3 spells CSAPPAGGARDTQYF. In DNA, the CDR3 is TGCAGTGCCCCCCCAGCGGGGGGGGCCAGGGATACGCAGTATTTT.

This clonotype was seen a handful of times. The chain combines TRBV7-3 with TRBJ2-3; D is possibly TRBD1 (6 bases). V was cut by 2 bases and J by 4 bases, with 10 bases left in between. CDR1 and CDR2 (germline): SGHTA, FQGTGA. CDR3 length: 14 residues. The CDR3 is CASSLSRGADTQYF. Here the CDR3 DNA reads TGTGCCAGCAGCTTATCCAGGGGTGCAGATACGCAGTATTTT.

This clonotype was counted ten times or more. The DNA of the CDR3 is TGTGCCAGCAGCCCAGAGGGGGTCCCCCTCAATGAGCAGTTCTTC. Translated, it gives CASSPEGVPLNEQFF. The chain has TRBV9 and TRBJ2-1; maybe TRBD1 (6 bases). The CDR3 consists of 15 residues. Trimming left V 4 bases short and J 6 bases short, with 17 bases between. The germline V gene has CDR1 SGDLS and CDR2 YYNGEE.

Judged by abundance, this clonotype is medium-sized. This chain links TRBV24-1 with TRBJ1-2, with 8 bases aligning to TRBD1. V dropped 12 bases and J dropped 0; count of bases not matched to a gene: 14. Looked up from germline, CDR1 is KGHDR and CDR2 is SFDVKD. The CDR3 totals 16 residues. The CDR3 is CAAQTDRGIANYGYTF. The DNA of the CDR3 is TGTGCCGCACAAACCGACAGGGGCATCGCTAACTATGGCTACACCTTC.

Many counts were recorded for this clonotype. J is TRBJ2-3 and V is TRBV20-1; 8 nucleotides agree with TRBD2. The ends lost 6 bases at V and 7 bases at J; junction bases unmatched: 15. This CDR3 spans 15 amino acids. Germline assignment: CDR1 DFQATT and CDR2 SNEGSKA (reference sequence). This CDR3 reads CSARFRTSRIHTQYF. CDR3 coding DNA: TGCAGTGCCAGATTCAGGACTAGCCGGATCCATACGCAGTATTTT.

This clonotype was counted ten times or more. The V and J genes are TRBV7-2 and TRBJ1-6, with D possibly matching TRBD1 (5 bases). The CDR3 sequence is 17 residues long. Trimming left V 1 base short and J 8 bases short, with 18 bases between. CDR1 and CDR2 (germline): SGHTA, FQGNSA. The CDR3 nucleotides are TGTGCCAGCAGCTTAGACACTCGACAGAGAAGGGATTCACCCCTCCACTTT. Its translation: CASSLDTRQRRDSPLHF.

This clonotype was seen many times. This chain connects TRBV7-9 to TRBJ1-4; 7 nucleotides line up with TRBD1. CDR1 is SEHNR, CDR2 FQNEAQ, per germline (reference sequence). The CDR3 has 16 residues. V lost 1 base and J lost 4; bases outside the gene matches: 6. CDR3 coding DNA: TGTGCCAGCAGCTTAGACCCCGGGACAGATAATGAAAAACTGTTTTTT. Encoded protein: CASSLDPGTDNEKLFF.

There are many counts of this clonotype. The chain employs TRBV5-1 and TRBJ2-1, with 10 bases matching TRBD1. The junction had 6 bases not matched to a gene; V was cut back by 2 bases and J by 1 base. CDR1 is SGHRS, CDR2 YFSETQ, per germline. The CDR3 extends over 17 amino acids. The CDR3 region has the DNA TGCGCCAGCAGCTTTTGGACAGGGGGAGGTTCCTACAATGAGCAGTTCTTC. It codes for CASSFWTGGGSYNEQFF.

For the CDR3, the DNA is TGTGCCAGCAGCTTGTCCCCCTACGAGCAGTACTTC. It encodes CASSLSPYEQYF. The chain is built from TRBV11-2 and TRBJ2-7; D remains ambiguous. V was pared by 3 bases and J by 2 bases, with 5 bases between. CDR3 length: 12 amino acids. Germline loops: CDR1 SGHAT, CDR2 FQNNGV.

This clonotype appeared many times. The gene calls are TRBV4-2 and TRBJ2-7; D may be TRBD1 (7 bases). Deletions cut 2 bases from V and 3 bases from J, with 14 bases between. This CDR3 is built from 15 residues. CDR1 is LGHNA and CDR2 is YNFKEQ in the germline V gene. The CDR3 loop is CASSQNSGGGYEQYF. The CDR3 coding sequence is TGTGCCAGCAGCCAAAATTCAGGGGGAGGCTACGAGCAGTACTTC.

About this clonotype itself: A junction boundary mismatches the germline segment, possibly from a read error. The chain links TRBV10-3 to TRBJ1-1; 7 nucleotides agree with TRBD1. The CDR3 totals 17 residues. Germline V CDR1 and CDR2: ENHRY, SYGVKD. CDR3: CAVSEGADGDTNTEAFF. The CDR3 DNA reads as TGTGCCGTCAGTGAGGGGGCAGACGGGGACACGAACACTGAAGCTTTCTTT.

This clonotype appeared many times. The chain has TRBV20-1 and TRBJ1-4; D unclear. The CDR3 is made up of 13 amino acids. V dropped 7 bases and J dropped 7 bases, with 16 bases sitting between them. Germline CDR1 is DFQATT and CDR2 is SNEGSKA (reference sequence). The CDR3 nucleotides are TGCAGTGTCGGAGGTTTGTCGCGTGAAAAACTGTTTTTT. Translated: CSVGGLSREKLFF.

This clonotype was recorded many times. The chain links TRBV6-2 or TRBV6-3 to TRBJ2-1; D is uncertain. The CDR3 spans 13 residues. Germline lookup yields CDR1 MNHEY and CDR2 SVGEGT. Trimming shortened V by 6 bases and J by 5 bases, and 11 bases separated the two germline ends. Here the CDR3 reads CASSPDEHNEQFF. Written as DNA, the CDR3 is TGTGCCAGCAGCCCTGACGAACACAATGAGCAGTTCTTC.

This clonotype was counted at least ten times. V and J are TRBV6-6 and TRBJ2-7; TRBD1 agrees at 9 bases. Germline V gives CDR1 MNHNY, CDR2 SVGAGI (reference sequence). V dropped 2 bases and J dropped 5; count of bases not matched to a gene: 10. The CDR3 totals 16 residues. The CDR3 DNA is TGTGCCAGCAGTTACATCGGTTGGGGACAGGGCGACGAGCAGTACTTC. Translating gives CASSYIGWGQGDEQYF.